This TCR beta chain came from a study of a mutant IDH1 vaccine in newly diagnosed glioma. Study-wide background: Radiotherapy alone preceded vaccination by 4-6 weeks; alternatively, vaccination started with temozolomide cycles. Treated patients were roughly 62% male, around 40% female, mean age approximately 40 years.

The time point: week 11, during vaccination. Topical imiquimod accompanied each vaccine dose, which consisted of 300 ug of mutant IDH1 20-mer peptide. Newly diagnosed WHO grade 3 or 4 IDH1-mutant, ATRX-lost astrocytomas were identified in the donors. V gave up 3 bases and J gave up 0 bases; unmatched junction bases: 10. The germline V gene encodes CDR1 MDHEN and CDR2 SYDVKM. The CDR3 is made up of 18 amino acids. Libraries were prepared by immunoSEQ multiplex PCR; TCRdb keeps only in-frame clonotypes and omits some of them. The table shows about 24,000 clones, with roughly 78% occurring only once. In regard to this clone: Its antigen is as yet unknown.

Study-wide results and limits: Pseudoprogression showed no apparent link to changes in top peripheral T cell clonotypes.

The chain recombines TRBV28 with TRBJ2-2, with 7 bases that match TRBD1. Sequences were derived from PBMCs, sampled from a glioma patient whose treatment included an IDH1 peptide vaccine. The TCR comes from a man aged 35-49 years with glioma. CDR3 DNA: TGTGCCAGCAGTTTTCCCCCCTACAGGGGCCCGAACACCGGGGAGCTGTTTTTT. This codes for CASSFPPYRGPNTGELFF. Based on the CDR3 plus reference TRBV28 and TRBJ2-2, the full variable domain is DVKVTQSSRYLVKRTGEKVFLECVQDMDHENMFWYRQDPGLGLRLIYFSYDVKMKEKGDIPEGYSVSREKKERFSLILESASTNQTSMYLCASSFPPYRGPNTGELFFGEGSRLTVL.